Below, 2 T cell receptor beta chains from the same sample are listed, as sequenced in a study of T cell responses to AZD1222 COVID-19 vaccine. TCRdb keeps only in-frame clones here, not all; method: immunoSEQ multiplex PCR. The repertoire holds some 140,000 clones, with over 85% as singletons. The starting material was peripheral blood, obtained 28 days after the second AZD1222 dose. The receptors shown here come from an adult who received the AZD1222 COVID-19 vaccine.

V usage is TRBV24-1 and J usage is TRBJ2-3; no clear D gene. V lost 1 base and J lost 6, with 25 bases in between. The CDR3 has 19 residues. Germline V CDR1 and CDR2: KGHDR, SFDVKD. The CDR3 sequence is CATSDFNPRKGISGDTQYF. The CDR3 DNA reads TGTGCCACCAGTGATTTTAATCCACGAAAGGGTATATCCGGGGATACGCAGTATTTT.

V usage is TRBV9 and J usage is TRBJ2-5, with D hard to call. The CDR3 totals 15 residues. CDR1 is SGDLS and CDR2 is YYNGEE in the germline V gene. The V end lost 0 bases, the J end lost 2 bases, and 11 bases lay between the germline ends. The CDR3 DNA follows: TGTGCCAGCAGCGTAGGTTCTACCCCGCAAGAGACCCAGTACTTC. The encoded protein is CASSVGSTPQETQYF.